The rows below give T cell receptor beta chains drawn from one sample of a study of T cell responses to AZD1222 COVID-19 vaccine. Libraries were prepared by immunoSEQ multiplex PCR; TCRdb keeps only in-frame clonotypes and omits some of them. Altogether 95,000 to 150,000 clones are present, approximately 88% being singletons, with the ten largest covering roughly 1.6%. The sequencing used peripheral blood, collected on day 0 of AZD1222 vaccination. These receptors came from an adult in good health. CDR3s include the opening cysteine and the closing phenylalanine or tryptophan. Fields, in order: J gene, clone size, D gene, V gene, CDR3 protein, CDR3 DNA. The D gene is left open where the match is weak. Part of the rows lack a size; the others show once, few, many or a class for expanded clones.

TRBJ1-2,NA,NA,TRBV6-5,CASSYFRQLGYGYTF,TGTGCCAGCAGTTACTTCCGGCAGCTAGGCTATGGCTACACCTTC
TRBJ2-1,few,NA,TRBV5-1,CASSFTLDYLYNEQFF,TGCGCCAGCAGCTTCACTTTGGACTACCTCTACAATGAGCAGTTCTTC
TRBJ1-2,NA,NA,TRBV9,CASSAPQNYGYTF,TGTGCCAGCAGCGCACCCCAAAACTATGGCTACACCTTC
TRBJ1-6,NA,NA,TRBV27,CASSLRLGGLSSYNSPLHF,TGTGCCAGCAGTTTACGTCTGGGCGGGCTGAGCTCCTATAATTCACCCCTCCACTTT
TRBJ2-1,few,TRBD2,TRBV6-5,CASSYGLAGANEQFF,TGTGCCAGCAGTTACGGTCTAGCGGGAGCAAATGAGCAGTTCTTC
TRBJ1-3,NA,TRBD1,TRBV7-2,CASSFQGASGNTIYF,TGTGCCAGCAGCTTCCAGGGGGCGTCTGGAAACACCATATATTTT
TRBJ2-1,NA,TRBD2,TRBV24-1,CATSVLALAGGPHNEQFF,TGTGCCACCAGTGTGCTGGCCCTAGCGGGAGGGCCGCACAATGAGCAGTTCTTC
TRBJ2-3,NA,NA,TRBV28,CASSLARAGPDTQYF,TGTGCCAGCAGTTTGGCGAGGGCGGGCCCAGATACGCAGTATTTT
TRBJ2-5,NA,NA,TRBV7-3,CASSLTYQETQYF,TGTGCCAGCAGCTTAACCTACCAAGAGACCCAGTACTTC
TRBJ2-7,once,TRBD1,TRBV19,CASSFGQDYEQYF,TGTGCCAGTTCTTTTGGACAGGACTACGAGCAGTACTTC